These 9 T cell receptor beta chains share one sample of origin, sequenced in a study of blood T cells in healthy people across ages. Using a J-beta primer mix together with a sample-barcoded 5' primer, a second PCR was run for about 7 to 12 cycles. Each CDR3 protein is one row after TCRdb ran MiXCR on the 5' RACE reads. The sample consists of approximately 1.5 million distinct CDR3 sequences, 34% of them appearing once. Material: blood. These receptors came from a woman aged 25 to 39 in good health.

This clonotype was counted only a few times. The genes are TRBV6-1 and TRBJ1-4; a possible D gene is TRBD1 (5 bases). CDR1 and CDR2 (germline): MNHNS, SASEGT. Trimming left V 1 base short and J 5 bases short, with 17 bases between. CDR3 length: 17 amino acids. The CDR3 nucleotides read TGTGCCAGCAGTGAAGGATTAAATGGGGGTTGGAATGAAAAACTGTTTTTT. It specifies CASSEGLNGGWNEKLFF.

The V and J genes are TRBV5-1 and TRBJ2-5; a weak D match, TRBD2 (6 bases). The CDR3 consists of 13 residues. Germline loops: CDR1 SGHRS, CDR2 YFSETQ. V was clipped by 5 bases and J by 2 bases, with 10 bases between them. The CDR3, as DNA: TGCGCCAGCAGGGGACTCGTTCAAGAGACCCAGTACTTC. As protein: CASRGLVQETQYF. The variable domain in full, completed from reference TRBV5-1 and TRBJ2-5, reads KAGVTQTPRYLIKTRGQQVTLSCSPISGHRSVSWYQQTPGQGLQFLFEYFSETQRNKGNFPGRFSGRQFSNSRSEMNVSTLELGDSALYLCASRGLVQETQYFGPGTRLLVL.

V and J are TRBV6-5 and TRBJ2-7, with D perhaps matching TRBD2 (5 bases). From germline, CDR1 is MNHEY and CDR2 SVGAGI. This CDR3 has 12 residues. The V gene lost 11 bases and the J gene lost 5 bases, with 16 bases spanning the gap. This CDR3 is CAVKTSGDEQYF. In nucleotides, the CDR3 is TGTGCCGTCAAGACGAGCGGAGACGAGCAGTACTTC.

The chain recombines TRBV12-3 or TRBV12-4 with TRBJ2-3; the match to TRBD1 covers 7 bases. This CDR3 spans 15 amino acids. The V gene end was trimmed by 5 bases and the J gene end by 7 bases; junction bases not matched to a gene: 12. As DNA, the CDR3 is TGTGCCAGCAGTGCCGGGACAGATTATTCCAATACGCAGTATTTT. Its protein is CASSAGTDYSNTQYF.

The chain is built from TRBV27 and TRBJ2-1; 8 bases match TRBD2. V lost 8 bases and J lost 0; bases outside the gene matches: 9. Germline CDR1 and CDR2: MNHEY and SMNVEV (reference sequence). CDR3 size: 16 residues. CDR3 sequence: CASGRLARASYNEQFF. As DNA, the CDR3 is TGTGCCAGCGGCAGACTAGCGAGAGCCTCCTACAATGAGCAGTTCTTC.

V gene TRBV7-9 combines with J gene TRBJ2-7, with 9 nucleotides matching TRBD2. The V gene's germline CDR1 is SEHNR and CDR2 FQNEAQ (reference sequence). V shed 5 bases and J 5 bases; nucleotides not matched to a gene: 13. CDR3 length: 16 residues. Written as DNA, the CDR3 is TGTGCCAGCAGCCCTAGGGGGAGCGGGAGGTTCCACGAGCAGTACTTC. This translates into CASSPRGSGRFHEQYF. The full variable domain, completed using reference TRBV7-9 and TRBJ2-7, is DTGVSQNPRHKITKRGQNVTFRCDPISEHNRLYWYRQTLGQGPEFLTYFQNEAQLEKSRLLSDRFSAERPKGSFSTLEIQRTEQGDSAMYLCASSPRGSGRFHEQYFGPGTRLTVT.

This clonotype showed up just a few times. This sequence joins TRBV3-1 and TRBJ2-7; 8 bases agree with TRBD1. With 1 base clipped from V and 12 bases from J, the junction kept 11 bases outside the gene matches. In germline, CDR1 is LGHDT, CDR2 YNNKEL (reference sequence). The CDR3 extends over 14 amino acids. DNA for the CDR3: TGTGCCAGCAGCCAAGGACAGGGGCCCTACGCAACGTACTTC. Amino acids: CASSQGQGPYATYF.

The chain combines TRBV29-1 with TRBJ2-2; tentative D call: TRBD1 (5 bases). V was clipped by 6 bases and J by 7 bases, with 9 bases between them. The CDR3 length is 11 residues. Germline V gives CDR1 SQVTM, CDR2 ANQGSEA. The CDR3 DNA sequence: TGCAGCGTCCAGGGTGTCGGGGAGCTGTTTTTT. This sequence encodes CSVQGVGELFF.

The chain is built from TRBV20-1 and TRBJ1-6; D unclear. The CDR3 has 14 residues. Trimming stripped 6 bases from V and 8 bases from J, with 17 bases between. Looked up from germline, CDR1 is DFQATT and CDR2 is SNEGSKA (reference sequence). This chain's CDR3 is CSARSEAGYSPLHF. The CDR3 DNA reads as TGCAGTGCCCGATCCGAGGCAGGCTATTCACCCCTCCACTTT.